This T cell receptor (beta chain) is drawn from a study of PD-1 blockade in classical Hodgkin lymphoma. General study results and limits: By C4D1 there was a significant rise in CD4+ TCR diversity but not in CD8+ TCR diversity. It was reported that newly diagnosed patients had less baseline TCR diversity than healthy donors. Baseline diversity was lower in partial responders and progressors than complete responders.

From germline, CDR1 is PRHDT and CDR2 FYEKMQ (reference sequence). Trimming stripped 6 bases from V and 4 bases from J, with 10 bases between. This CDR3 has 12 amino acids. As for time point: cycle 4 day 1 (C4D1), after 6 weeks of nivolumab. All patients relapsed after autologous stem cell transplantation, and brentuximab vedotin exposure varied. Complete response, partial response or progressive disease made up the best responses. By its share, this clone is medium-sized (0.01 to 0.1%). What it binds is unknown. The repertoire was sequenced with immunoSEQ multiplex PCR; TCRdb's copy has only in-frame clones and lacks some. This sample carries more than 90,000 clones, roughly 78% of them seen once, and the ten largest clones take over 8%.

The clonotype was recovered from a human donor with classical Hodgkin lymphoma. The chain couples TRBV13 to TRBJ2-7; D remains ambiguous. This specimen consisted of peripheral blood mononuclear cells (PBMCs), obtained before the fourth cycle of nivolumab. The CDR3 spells CASSSTVYEQYF. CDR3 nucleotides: TGTGCCAGCAGTTCGACGGTGTACGAGCAGTACTTC.